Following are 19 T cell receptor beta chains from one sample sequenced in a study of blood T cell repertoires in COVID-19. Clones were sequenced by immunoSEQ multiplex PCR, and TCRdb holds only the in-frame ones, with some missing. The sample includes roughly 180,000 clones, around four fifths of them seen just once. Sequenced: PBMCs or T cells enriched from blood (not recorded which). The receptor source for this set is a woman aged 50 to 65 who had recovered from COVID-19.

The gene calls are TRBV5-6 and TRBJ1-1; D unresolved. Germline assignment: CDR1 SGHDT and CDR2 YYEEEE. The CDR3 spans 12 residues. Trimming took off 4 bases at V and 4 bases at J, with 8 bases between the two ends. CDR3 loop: CASSRGSTEAFF. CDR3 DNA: TGTGCCAGCAGCCGAGGGAGCACTGAAGCTTTCTTT.

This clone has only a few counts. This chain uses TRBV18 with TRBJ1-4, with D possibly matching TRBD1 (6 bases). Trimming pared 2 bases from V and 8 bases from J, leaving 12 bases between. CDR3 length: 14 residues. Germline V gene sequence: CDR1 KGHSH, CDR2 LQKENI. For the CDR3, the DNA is TGTGCCAGCTCACCAACCGAGGGGGACGAAAAACTGTTTTTT. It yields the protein CASSPTEGDEKLFF.

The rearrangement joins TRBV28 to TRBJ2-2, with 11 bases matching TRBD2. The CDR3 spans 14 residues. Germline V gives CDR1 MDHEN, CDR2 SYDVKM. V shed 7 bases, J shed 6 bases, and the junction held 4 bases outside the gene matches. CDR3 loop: CASISSGGAGELFF. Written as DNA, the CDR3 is TGTGCCAGCATAAGTAGCGGGGGGGCCGGGGAGCTGTTTTTT.

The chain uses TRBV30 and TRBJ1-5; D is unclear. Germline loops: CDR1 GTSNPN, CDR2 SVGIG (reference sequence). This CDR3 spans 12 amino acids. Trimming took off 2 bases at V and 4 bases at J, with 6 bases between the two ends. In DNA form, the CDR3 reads TGTGCCTGGAGTATTTTAAATCAGCCCCAGCATTTT. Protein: CAWSILNQPQHF.

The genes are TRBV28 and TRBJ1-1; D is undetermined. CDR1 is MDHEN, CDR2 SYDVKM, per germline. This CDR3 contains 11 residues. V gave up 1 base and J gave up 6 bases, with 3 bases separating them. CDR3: CASSLLSEAFF. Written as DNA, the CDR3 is TGTGCCAGCAGTTTATTATCTGAAGCTTTCTTT.

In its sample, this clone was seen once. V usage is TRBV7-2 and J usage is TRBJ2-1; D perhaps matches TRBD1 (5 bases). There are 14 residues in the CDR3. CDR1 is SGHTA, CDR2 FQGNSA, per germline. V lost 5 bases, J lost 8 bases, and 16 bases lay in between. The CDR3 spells CASSPRWGLYEQFF. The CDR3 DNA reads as TGTGCCAGCAGCCCCCGTTGGGGCCTCTATGAGCAGTTCTTC.

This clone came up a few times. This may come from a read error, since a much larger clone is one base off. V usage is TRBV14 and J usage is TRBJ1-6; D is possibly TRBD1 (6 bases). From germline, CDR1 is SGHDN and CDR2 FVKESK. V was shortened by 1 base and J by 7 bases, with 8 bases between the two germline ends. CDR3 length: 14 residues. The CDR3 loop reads CASSQGTANSPLHF. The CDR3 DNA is TGTGCCAGCAGCCAAGGGACAGCCAATTCACCCCTCCACTTT.

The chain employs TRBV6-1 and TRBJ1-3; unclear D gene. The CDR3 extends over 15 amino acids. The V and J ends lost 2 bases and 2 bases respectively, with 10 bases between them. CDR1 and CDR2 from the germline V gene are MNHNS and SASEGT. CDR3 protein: CASSELRMTGNTIYF. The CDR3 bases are TGTGCCAGCAGTGAACTGAGGATGACTGGAAACACCATATATTTT.

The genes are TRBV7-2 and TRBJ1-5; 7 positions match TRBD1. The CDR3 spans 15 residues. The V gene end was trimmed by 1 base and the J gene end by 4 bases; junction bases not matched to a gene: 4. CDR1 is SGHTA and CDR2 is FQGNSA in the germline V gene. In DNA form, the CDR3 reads TGTGCCAGCAGCTTAGAGTCAGGGGGGAATCAGCCCCAGCATTTT. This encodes CASSLESGGNQPQHF.

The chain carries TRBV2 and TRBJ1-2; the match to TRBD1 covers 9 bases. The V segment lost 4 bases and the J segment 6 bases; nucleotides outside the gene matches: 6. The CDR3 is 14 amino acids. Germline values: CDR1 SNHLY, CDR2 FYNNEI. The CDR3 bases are TGTGCCAGCAGTGCGGGACAGGGAATCCATGGCTACACCTTC. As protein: CASSAGQGIHGYTF.

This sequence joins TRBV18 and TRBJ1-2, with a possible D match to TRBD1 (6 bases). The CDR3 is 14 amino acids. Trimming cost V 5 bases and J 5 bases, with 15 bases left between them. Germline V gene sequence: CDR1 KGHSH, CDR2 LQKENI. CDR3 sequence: CASSSDSRGYGYTF. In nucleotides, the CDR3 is TGTGCCAGCTCATCGGACTCAAGGGGGTATGGCTACACCTTC.

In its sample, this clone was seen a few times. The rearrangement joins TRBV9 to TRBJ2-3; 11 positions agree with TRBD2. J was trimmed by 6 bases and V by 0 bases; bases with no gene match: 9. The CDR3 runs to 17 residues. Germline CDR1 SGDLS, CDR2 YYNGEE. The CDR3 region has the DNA TGTGCCAGCAGCGTAGATGGCCCTAGCGGGGGGTGGGATACGCAGTATTTT. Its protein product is CASSVDGPSGGWDTQYF.

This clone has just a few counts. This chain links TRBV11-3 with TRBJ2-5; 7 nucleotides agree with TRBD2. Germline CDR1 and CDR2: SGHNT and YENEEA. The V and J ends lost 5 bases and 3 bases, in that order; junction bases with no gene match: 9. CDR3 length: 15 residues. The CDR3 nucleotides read TGTGCCAGCAGCGCCGTCCGGGGGGTTAAAGAGACCCAGTACTTC. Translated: CASSAVRGVKETQYF.

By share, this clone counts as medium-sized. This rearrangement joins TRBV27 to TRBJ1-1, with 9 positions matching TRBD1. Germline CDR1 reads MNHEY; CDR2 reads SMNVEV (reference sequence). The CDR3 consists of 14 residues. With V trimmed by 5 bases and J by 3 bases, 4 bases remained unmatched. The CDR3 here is CASSPGTGYTEAFF. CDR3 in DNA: TGTGCCAGCAGTCCCGGGACAGGGTACACTGAAGCTTTCTTT.

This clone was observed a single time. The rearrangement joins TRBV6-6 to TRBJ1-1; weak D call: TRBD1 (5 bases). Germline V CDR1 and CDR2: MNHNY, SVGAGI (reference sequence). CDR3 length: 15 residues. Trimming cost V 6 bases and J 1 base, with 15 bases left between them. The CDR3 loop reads CASRASGGGNTEAFF. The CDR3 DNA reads TGTGCCAGCAGGGCATCGGGGGGTGGGAACACTGAAGCTTTCTTT.

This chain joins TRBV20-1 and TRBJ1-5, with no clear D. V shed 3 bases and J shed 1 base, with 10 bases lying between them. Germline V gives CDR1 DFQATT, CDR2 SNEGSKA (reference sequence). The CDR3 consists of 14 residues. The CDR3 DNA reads TGCAGTGCTAGTAGACAAATGAGCAATCAGCCCCAGCATTTT. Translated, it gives CSASRQMSNQPQHF.

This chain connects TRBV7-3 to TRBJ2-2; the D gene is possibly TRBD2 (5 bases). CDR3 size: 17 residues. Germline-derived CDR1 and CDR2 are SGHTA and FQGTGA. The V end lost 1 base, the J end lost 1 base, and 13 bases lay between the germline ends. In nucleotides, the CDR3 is TGTGCCAGCAGCTTAAGGGAGTGTGTCCTGAACACCGGGGAGCTGTTTTTT. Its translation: CASSLRECVLNTGELFF.

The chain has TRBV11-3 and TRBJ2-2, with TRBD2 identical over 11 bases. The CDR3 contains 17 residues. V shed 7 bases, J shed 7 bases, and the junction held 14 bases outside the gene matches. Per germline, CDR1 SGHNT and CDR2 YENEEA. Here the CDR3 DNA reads TGTGCCAGCACCTTGGGGTACCGACTAGCGGGGAACGGGGAGCTGTTTTTT. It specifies CASTLGYRLAGNGELFF.

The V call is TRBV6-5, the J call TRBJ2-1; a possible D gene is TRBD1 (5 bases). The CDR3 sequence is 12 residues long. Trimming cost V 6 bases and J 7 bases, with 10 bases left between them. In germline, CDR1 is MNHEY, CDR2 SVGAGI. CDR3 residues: CASRMAGNEQFF. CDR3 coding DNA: TGTGCCAGCAGGATGGCAGGGAATGAGCAGTTCTTC.